This T cell receptor beta chain originates from a study of breast tumors, draining lymph nodes, adjacent tissues. This clonotype came up a few times. The germline V and J ends were trimmed by 3 bases and 8 bases, with 13 bases remaining between them. CDR3 length: 13 residues. Germline V gene data show CDR1 as LGHNT and CDR2 as FRNRAP. Breast cancer patients provided tissue from their axillary draining lymph nodes. MiXCR, run by TCRdb on the multiplex PCR reads, gives a single entry per CDR3 protein. The sample carries roughly 220,000 distinct CDR3 sequences, less than 40% recorded once. This chain uses TRBV12-5 with TRBJ1-2; tentative D call: TRBD1 (5 bases). The source material was axillary lymph node tissue. The receptor comes from a female donor with breast cancer. Some clones in this sample may be carry-over from other donors' samples. CDR3 in amino acids: CASGLSLGEGYTF. CDR3 in DNA: TGTGCTAGTGGTTTATCTTTGGGGGAGGGCTACACCTTC.